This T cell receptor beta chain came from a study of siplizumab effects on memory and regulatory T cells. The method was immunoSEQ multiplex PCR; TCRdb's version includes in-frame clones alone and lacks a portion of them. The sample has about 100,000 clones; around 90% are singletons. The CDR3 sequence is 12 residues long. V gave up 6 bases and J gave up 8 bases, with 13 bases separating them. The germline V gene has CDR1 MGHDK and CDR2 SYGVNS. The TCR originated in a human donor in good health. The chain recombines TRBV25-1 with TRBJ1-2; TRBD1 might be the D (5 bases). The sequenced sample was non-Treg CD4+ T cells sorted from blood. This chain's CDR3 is CASRPGTEGYTF. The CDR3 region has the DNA TGTGCCAGCAGGCCCGGGACGGAGGGCTACACCTTC.